A single sample gave rise to the 23 T cell receptor beta chains below, sequenced in a study of early T cells in non-severe SARS-CoV-2 infection. TCRdb re-called the 5' RACE reads with MiXCR, one entry per CDR3 protein. The sample consists of roughly 53,000 distinct CDR3 sequences, over 7% of them appearing once. Sequenced sample: whole blood. These receptors originate from an adult who was a healthcare worker with PCR-confirmed SARS-CoV-2 infection or an uninfected control (not recorded which).

V gene TRBV30 combines with J gene TRBJ2-7; 8 bases map to TRBD1. Germline V gene data show CDR1 as GTSNPN and CDR2 as SVGIG (reference sequence). J lost 3 bases, V lost 7 bases, and 8 bases had no gene match. The CDR3 totals 13 residues. In nucleotides, the CDR3 is TGTGCCTCCCAGGACAGGGTCCTCTACGAGCAGTACTTC. Its translation: CASQDRVLYEQYF.

This chain uses TRBV27 with TRBJ1-2, with D possibly matching TRBD1 (6 bases). V was shortened by 6 bases and J by 4 bases, with 21 bases between the two germline ends. Germline V gene lookup returns CDR1 MNHEY and CDR2 SMNVEV (reference sequence). The CDR3 is 16 amino acids. The CDR3 loop reads CASSSGGGPGPYGYTF. DNA of the CDR3: TGTGCCAGCAGCTCAGGAGGGGGACCGGGCCCCTATGGCTACACCTTC.

This clonotype was detected many times. The V call is TRBV12-3 or TRBV12-4, the J call TRBJ1-3, with D unresolved. V was shortened by 11 bases and J by 1 base, with 6 bases between the two germline ends. This CDR3 has 11 amino acids. The CDR3 loop is CARKSGNTIYF. CDR3 nucleotides: TGTGCCCGAAAGTCTGGAAACACCATATATTTT.

This clonotype showed up just a few times. The V gene is TRBV28, the J gene TRBJ2-1; a weak D match, TRBD1 (6 bases). This CDR3 is built from 12 residues. CDR1 and CDR2 (germline): MDHEN, SYDVKM. Trimming took 6 bases from V and 10 from J, leaving 13 bases between them. The CDR3 spells CASRLQGLEQFF. For the CDR3, the DNA is TGTGCCAGCAGATTACAGGGATTGGAGCAGTTCTTC.

The chain has TRBV12-3 or TRBV12-4 and TRBJ1-5; D might be TRBD1 (5 bases). V lost 6 bases, J lost 2 bases, and 11 bases lay in between. This CDR3 contains 14 residues. Here the CDR3 reads CASSQGAGNQPQHF. For the CDR3, the DNA is TGTGCCAGCAGCCAGGGTGCTGGCAATCAGCCCCAGCATTTT.

This clonotype was found a few times. The rearrangement joins TRBV3-1 to TRBJ1-2; no definite D call. V shed 1 base and J shed 4 bases, with 7 bases lying between them. Germline CDR1 is LGHDT and CDR2 is YNNKEL (reference sequence). The CDR3 loop spans 13 amino acids. CDR3 region: CASSQVEGYGYTF. The CDR3 DNA follows: TGTGCCAGCAGCCAAGTAGAGGGCTATGGCTACACCTTC. Supplemented by reference TRBV3-1 and TRBJ1-2, the full variable domain reads DTAVSQTPKYLVTQMGNDKSIKCEQNLGHDTMYWYKQDSKKFLKIMFSYNNKELIINETVPNRFSPKSPDKAHLNLHINSLELGDSAVYFCASSQVEGYGYTFGSGTRLTVV.

The table lists this clonotype with many counts. The rearrangement links TRBV20-1 to TRBJ2-3, with 7 nucleotides matching TRBD2. J lost 2 bases, V lost 0 bases, and 8 bases had no gene match. Germline V lookup: CDR1 DFQATT, CDR2 SNEGSKA (reference sequence). CDR3 length equals 16 residues. CDR3 nucleotide sequence: TGCAGTGCTAGAGATGAGGCGGGGGTAGACACAGATACGCAGTATTTT. This gives the protein CSARDEAGVDTDTQYF.

This clonotype was recorded at least ten times. This chain uses TRBV7-2 with TRBJ1-1, with a tentative D call TRBD1 (5 bases). Germline values: CDR1 SGHTA, CDR2 FQGNSA. The CDR3 sequence is 11 residues long. V lost 3 bases to trimming and J lost 8 bases, with 7 bases between them. The CDR3 loop is CASSFKGEAFF. CDR3 coding DNA: TGTGCCAGCAGCTTTAAGGGGGAAGCTTTCTTT.

This clonotype has at least ten counts. The rearrangement uses TRBV4-2 and TRBJ2-1, with D possibly being TRBD1 or TRBD2 (5 bases each). The V gene lost 0 bases and the J gene lost 11 bases, with 11 bases spanning the gap. The germline gives CDR1 LGHNA, CDR2 YNFKEQ. CDR3 length: 13 residues. DNA of the CDR3: TGTGCCAGCAGCCAAGATAAGGGGACCCAGCAGTTCTTC. It codes for CASSQDKGTQQFF.

This clonotype was detected a few times. This chain joins TRBV5-1 and TRBJ2-3, with D perhaps TRBD1 or TRBD2 (5 bases each). The CDR3 spans 15 residues. The V and J ends lost 4 bases and 0 bases respectively, with 12 bases between them. The germline CDR1 and CDR2 sequences are SGHRS and YFSETQ. DNA of the CDR3: TGCGCCAGCAGCCCCACTGGGGGAAGCACAGATACGCAGTATTTT. Translating it yields CASSPTGGSTDTQYF.

This clonotype was observed a handful of times. The rearrangement links TRBV4-1 to TRBJ2-7, with D possibly TRBD1 on 6 matching bases. This CDR3 comprises 17 residues. The V end was cut by 8 bases, the J end by 0 bases, with 23 bases between. Germline V CDR1 and CDR2: MGHRA, YSYEKL. CDR3 sequence (DNA): TGCGCCAGCCGCCGATCGACCGGGACAAGAAACTCCTACGAGCAGTACTTC. Encoded protein: CASRRSTGTRNSYEQYF.

This clonotype was detected many times. This rearrangement joins TRBV10-3 to TRBJ1-2; 7 bases are a match to TRBD1. The CDR3 totals 15 residues. Germline values: CDR1 ENHRY, CDR2 SYGVKD. V dropped 4 bases and J dropped 2; count of bases not matched to a gene: 7. CDR3 coding DNA: TGTGCCATCAGTGGAGGGGAGGACAGGAACTATGGCTACACCTTC. This sequence encodes CAISGGEDRNYGYTF.

This clonotype came up many times. The rearrangement joins TRBV12-3 or TRBV12-4 to TRBJ2-2; D uncertain. The CDR3 runs 14 residues. Trimming stripped 8 bases from V and 6 bases from J, with 16 bases between. CDR3 nucleotide sequence: TGTGCCAGCTGGGGTTTCCAGCAACCCGGGGAGCTGTTTTTT. It translates to CASWGFQQPGELFF.

This clonotype came up a few times. This rearrangement joins TRBV5-6 to TRBJ1-1; 8 positions match TRBD1. This CDR3 has 15 amino acids. Germline V lookup: CDR1 SGHDT, CDR2 YYEEEE. Trimming cost V 2 bases and J 0 bases; bases outside gene matches: 3. CDR3 amino acids: CASSFLDRVNTEAFF. DNA for the CDR3: TGTGCCAGCAGCTTCCTGGACAGGGTGAACACTGAAGCTTTCTTT.

This clonotype was observed a few times. The V call is TRBV12-3 or TRBV12-4, the J call TRBJ2-2, with a possible D match to TRBD1 (6 bases). The CDR3 consists of 15 residues. Trimming cost V 6 bases and J 6 bases, with 17 bases left between them. DNA of the CDR3: TGTGCCAGCAGAAAGCCCGGGACAACTGCCGGGGAGCTGTTTTTT. Translated, it gives CASRKPGTTAGELFF.

This clonotype was recorded many times. This chain joins TRBV7-8 and TRBJ2-1; D is undetermined. The CDR3 covers 14 residues. V lost 1 base, J lost 4 bases, and 8 bases lay in between. CDR1 SGHVS and CDR2 FQNEAQ come from the germline V gene. CDR3 sequence: CASSLVSDYNEQFF. The DNA for the CDR3 is TGTGCCAGCAGCTTAGTGTCAGATTACAATGAGCAGTTCTTC.

The J gene is TRBJ2-3, the V gene TRBV5-4; 9 positions match TRBD1. The CDR3 covers 16 residues. The ends lost 4 bases at V and 9 bases at J; junction bases unmatched: 15. Germline lookup yields CDR1 SGHNT and CDR2 YYREEE (reference sequence). DNA of the CDR3: TGTGCCAGCAGCCCCCGACAGGGGGGGTCCCGGGGCACGCAGTATTTT. Translation: CASSPRQGGSRGTQYF.

The chain joins TRBV7-2 to TRBJ2-7; 12 bases match TRBD2. In germline, CDR1 is SGHTA, CDR2 FQGNSA. The junction had 10 bases not matched to a gene; V was cut back by 5 bases and J by 5 bases. There are 16 residues in the CDR3. The CDR3 spells CASSAPLAGGPHEQYF. The CDR3, as DNA: TGTGCCAGCAGCGCCCCTCTAGCGGGGGGGCCCCACGAGCAGTACTTC.

The rearrangement joins TRBV7-3 to TRBJ2-7; no definite D call. Germline CDR1 reads SGHTA; CDR2 reads FQGTGA. This CDR3 is built from 13 residues. Deletions cut 0 bases from V and 5 bases from J, with 8 bases between. The CDR3 nucleotides read TGTGCCAGCAGCTTAACTCCTACCAACGAGCAGTACTTC. This sequence encodes CASSLTPTNEQYF.

This chain joins TRBV28 and TRBJ1-1; D gene uncertain. V gave up 3 bases and J gave up 5 bases, with 7 bases separating them. The CDR3 consists of 12 residues. Per the germline V gene, CDR1 is MDHEN and CDR2 is SYDVKM. The CDR3 region has the DNA TGTGCCAGCAGTTTGCAGGCGACTGAAGCTTTCTTT. Amino acids: CASSLQATEAFF. The full variable domain, in which reference TRBV28 and TRBJ1-1 provide the parts outside the CDR3, is DVKVTQSSRYLVKRTGEKVFLECVQDMDHENMFWYRQDPGLGLRLIYFSYDVKMKEKGDIPEGYSVSREKKERFSLILESASTNQTSMYLCASSLQATEAFFGQGTRLTVV.

This clonotype was recorded many times. This chain connects TRBV7-6 to TRBJ1-1; TRBD1 matches at 8 bases. The CDR3 totals 17 residues. The germline V gene has CDR1 SGHVS and CDR2 FNYEAQ. V was pared by 4 bases and J by 1 base, with 11 bases of the junction left unmatched. Here the CDR3 reads CASSYYRDRLENTEAFF. The CDR3 nucleotides are TGTGCCAGCAGCTACTACCGGGACAGGCTAGAGAACACTGAAGCTTTCTTT.

The rearrangement uses TRBV2 and TRBJ2-5; possible D gene TRBD2, 6 bases. The V gene's germline CDR1 is SNHLY and CDR2 FYNNEI. Deletions cut 7 bases from V and 0 bases from J, with 18 bases between. The CDR3 totals 16 residues. The CDR3 DNA reads TGTGCCAGCACCCGCGGTGCGGGGATGCACCAAGAGACCCAGTACTTC. Protein sequence: CASTRGAGMHQETQYF.

A few counts support this clonotype. The rearrangement uses TRBV3-1 and TRBJ1-5; no clear D. The germline V gene has CDR1 LGHDT and CDR2 YNNKEL (reference sequence). Trimming pared 3 bases from V and 1 base from J, leaving 10 bases between. This CDR3 is 15 amino acids long. The CDR3 spells CASSQGPISNQPQHF. The CDR3 DNA follows: TGTGCCAGCAGCCAGGGCCCTATAAGCAATCAGCCCCAGCATTTT. The variable domain in full, completed from reference TRBV3-1 and TRBJ1-5, reads DTAVSQTPKYLVTQMGNDKSIKCEQNLGHDTMYWYKQDSKKFLKIMFSYNNKELIINETVPNRFSPKSPDKAHLNLHINSLELGDSAVYFCASSQGPISNQPQHFGDGTRLSIL.